The 14 T cell receptor beta chains below come from one sample, sequenced in a study of T cells in narcolepsy (dated by TCRdb to 2016 to 2018). Library preparation was by the immunoSEQ multiplex PCR assay. Not all clones reach the TCRdb copy of this immuneACCESS table, which keeps in-frame sequences only. Checked studies attribute under half of the gap to unresolved V genes and leave the rest unexplained. The sample data list about 15,000 clones, and about 85% of these were observed just once. Over 30% of the sample rests with the top ten. The sequencing input was memory (CD45RA-) CD4+ T cells from blood. The sample's cell subset or site label is to be understood as: memory T cells sorted ex vivo from peripheral blood. The source is a human donor in good health.

This chain connects TRBV7-2 to TRBJ2-1, with 10 bases matching TRBD2. V dropped 2 bases and J dropped 14; count of bases not matched to a gene: 3. This CDR3 has 12 amino acids. Germline loops: CDR1 SGHTA, CDR2 FQGNSA. DNA for the CDR3: TGTGCCAGCAGCTTACCAGGACTAGCGGAGTTCTTC. It encodes CASSLPGLAEFF.

This clone was counted a few times. The gene calls are TRBV6-5 and TRBJ1-1; TRBD1 might be the D (5 bases). The ends were cut back, 0 bases at V and 0 bases at J, with 8 bases in the middle. The CDR3 has 15 residues. Germline CDR1 is MNHEY and CDR2 is SVGAGI. As DNA, the CDR3 is TGTGCCAGCAGTTACTCTGGGACGTTGAACACTGAAGCTTTCTTT. Its translation: CASSYSGTLNTEAFF.

This clone was seen once. The rearrangement uses TRBV6-1 and TRBJ1-2; no clear D gene. The CDR3 totals 14 residues. Trimming left V 7 bases short and J 4 bases short, with 16 bases between. CDR1 and CDR2 (germline): MNHNS, SASEGT. This CDR3 reads CASKSQAGPYGYTF. DNA of the CDR3: TGTGCCAGCAAGTCCCAAGCAGGACCCTATGGCTACACCTTC.

The J gene is TRBJ1-4, the V gene TRBV4-1, with TRBD1 as a possible D gene (5 bases). Germline CDR1 reads MGHRA; CDR2 reads YSYEKL. V lost 1 base and J 7 bases, leaving 16 bases between the germline ends. CDR3 length: 16 amino acids. CDR3 DNA: TGCGCCAGCAGCCAAGTTGATTTGGTGACAGTTGAAAAACTGTTTTTT. It is translated as CASSQVDLVTVEKLFF.

The V gene is TRBV6-1, the J gene TRBJ2-5; D is undetermined. The germline V and J ends were trimmed by 7 bases and 2 bases, with 5 bases remaining between them. In germline, CDR1 is MNHNS, CDR2 SASEGT. The CDR3 sequence is 11 residues long. This CDR3 is CASNRQETQYF. The CDR3 nucleotides are TGTGCCAGCAACCGTCAAGAGACCCAGTACTTC.

The chain employs TRBV7-2 and TRBJ2-5, with a weak D call TRBD2 (6 bases). The DNA end is a closer match to TRBJ2-7, so the J assignment may be wrong. Germline V gene sequence: CDR1 SGHTA, CDR2 FQGNSA. The CDR3 has 14 amino acids. The CDR3 sequence is CASTPEGNSYEQYF. For the CDR3, the DNA is TGTGCCAGCACTCCGGAGGGCAACTCCTACGAGCAGTACTTC.

The CDR3 loop is CASSLQGTLNTEAFF. Written as DNA, the CDR3 is TGTGCCAGCAGCTTGCAGGGCACTTTGAACACTGAAGCTTTCTTT. The chain recombines TRBV5-6 with TRBJ1-1; a possible D gene is TRBD1 (5 bases). CDR3 length: 15 amino acids. V lost 1 base to trimming and J lost 0 bases, with 10 bases between them. From germline, CDR1 is SGHDT and CDR2 YYEEEE.

This clone is a singleton in its sample. This chain joins TRBV19 and TRBJ2-1; 7 bases align to TRBD1. Germline CDR1 LNHDA, CDR2 SQIVND (reference sequence). The CDR3 spans 14 residues. The J segment lost 4 bases and the V segment lost 4 bases, leaving 4 bases of the junction unmatched. The CDR3 DNA follows: TGTGCCAGTAGTAAAACAGGGGTTTACAATGAGCAGTTCTTC. It encodes CASSKTGVYNEQFF.

The genes are TRBV7-2 and TRBJ2-3, with D tentatively TRBD2 (6 bases). Between the trimmed V and J ends, which lost 7 bases and 5 bases, there was a span of 13 bases. The CDR3 runs 13 residues. Germline CDR1 SGHTA, CDR2 FQGNSA. For the CDR3, the DNA is TGTGCCAGCACTCCGGCGGGAAAAGATACGCAGTATTTT. Its protein is CASTPAGKDTQYF.

This clone has just a few counts. V gene TRBV6-1 combines with J gene TRBJ1-2; TRBD1 aligns across 7 bases. This CDR3 spans 15 amino acids. V trimming: 4 bases; J trimming: 5 bases; junction bases outside the gene matches: 10. Per the germline V gene, CDR1 is MNHNS and CDR2 is SASEGT. The CDR3 spells CASSGRGTARYGYTF. The CDR3 DNA sequence: TGTGCCAGCAGTGGACGTGGGACAGCCAGATATGGCTACACCTTC.

Remarks on this clone: This may arise from a read error, as a much more abundant clone is one base away. The chain is built from TRBV2 and TRBJ1-1; D is uncertain. From germline, CDR1 is SNHLY and CDR2 FYNNEI. CDR3 size: 13 residues. V gave up 6 bases and J gave up 8 bases, with 16 bases separating them. The CDR3 loop is CASRGAEVSEAFF. For the CDR3, the DNA is TGTGCCAGCAGGGGCGCAGAGGTTAGCGAAGCTTTCTTT. The whole variable domain, remainder taken from reference TRBV2 and TRBJ1-1, is EPEVTQTPSHQVTQMGQEVILRCVPISNHLYFYWYRQILGQKVEFLVSFYNNEISEKSEIFDDQFSVERPDGSNFTLKIRSTKLEDSAMYFCASRGAEVSEAFFGQGTRLTVV.

The sample holds one count of this clone. The V gene is TRBV5-6, the J gene TRBJ1-2; TRBD1 matches at 8 bases. The CDR3 has 13 amino acids. Germline lookup yields CDR1 SGHDT and CDR2 YYEEEE. The trim removed 5 bases at V and 5 bases at J, leaving 5 bases unmatched. The CDR3 loop is CASSIRTGYGYTF. CDR3 DNA: TGTGCCAGCAGTATCAGGACAGGGTATGGCTACACCTTC.

J is TRBJ2-2 and V is TRBV5-1, with TRBD1 matching over 7 bases. V lost 4 bases, J lost 5 bases, and 8 bases stayed unmatched. The CDR3 has 15 residues. CDR1 is SGHRS, CDR2 YFSETQ, per germline. CDR3 bases: TGCGCCAGCAGCATTGACAGGGTACGGACCGGGGAGCTGTTTTTT. Its translation is CASSIDRVRTGELFF. Drawing the rest from reference TRBV5-1 and TRBJ2-2, the complete variable domain is KAGVTQTPRYLIKTRGQQVTLSCSPISGHRSVSWYQQTPGQGLQFLFEYFSETQRNKGNFPGRFSGRQFSNSRSEMNVSTLELGDSALYLCASSIDRVRTGELFFGEGSRLTVL.

The chain joins TRBV7-6 to TRBJ1-4; no clear D gene. V dropped 1 base and J dropped 4 bases, with 1 base sitting between them. The CDR3 extends over 12 amino acids. The V gene's germline CDR1 is SGHVS and CDR2 FNYEAQ. The CDR3 reads CASSLDNEKLFF. The CDR3 DNA reads as TGTGCCAGCAGCTTAGATAATGAAAAACTGTTTTTT. Based on the CDR3 plus reference TRBV7-6 and TRBJ1-4, the full variable domain is GAGVSQSPRYKVTKRGQDVALRCDPISGHVSLYWYRQALGQGPEFLTYFNYEAQQDKSGLPNDRFSAERPEGSISTLTIQRTEQRDSAMYRCASSLDNEKLFFGSGTQLSVL.